These 10 T cell receptor beta chains were all obtained from the same sample, sequenced in a study of T cells in women clearing cervical HPV infection. TCRdb's copy holds only in-frame clones and misses some; the assay was immunoSEQ multiplex PCR. Recorded for this sample: tens of thousands of clones. Source material: blood buffy coat. These TCRs come from a woman aged 18-70 years with a cervical HPV16 infection that either progressed to CIN3+ or cleared (not recorded which).

Details on this clone: The CDR3 goes on 3 residues after the read ends, and that part is filled in from the germline J gene. V usage is TRBV7-3 and J usage is TRBJ2-5; tentatively, D is TRBD1 (6 bases). This CDR3 has 13 amino acids. The ends were cut back, 5 bases at V and 2 bases at J, with 9 bases in the middle. CDR1 is SGHTA, CDR2 FQGTGA, per germline. The covered CDR3 bases are TGTGCCAGCAGCCGACAGGTACAAGAGACC. Protein: CASSRQVQET. The full CDR3 is CASSRQVQETQYF.

As concerns this clone: Sequencing ends 3 residues short of the CDR3 end; the germline J gene provides the rest. The rearrangement joins TRBV19 to TRBJ2-1; weak D call: TRBD2 (5 bases). The germline CDR1 and CDR2 sequences are LNHDA and SQIVND (reference sequence). This CDR3 contains 14 residues. The germline V and J ends were trimmed by 6 bases and 5 bases, with 14 bases remaining between them. This CDR3 is CASREGWKDNEQFF. The CDR3 DNA, read in part, is TGTGCCAGTAGAGAGGGCTGGAAGGACAATGAG.

To note about this clone: The read finishes 3 residues shy of the CDR3 end, and the germline J gene is used to complete it. This chain connects TRBV7-9 to TRBJ1-3; the match to TRBD1 covers 7 bases. The CDR3 consists of 14 residues. CDR1 and CDR2 from the germline V gene are SEHNR and FQNEAQ (reference sequence). Trimming cost V 4 bases and J 4 bases; bases outside gene matches: 4. The CDR3 loop reads CASSYTGEGNTIYF. The part of the CDR3 DNA that was read is TGTGCCAGCAGCTATACAGGGGAAGGAAACACC.

Note on this clone: The missing CDR3 end, 3 residues past where the read stops, is filled in from the germline J gene. The J gene is TRBJ1-1, the V gene TRBV5-5, with a tentative D call TRBD1 (6 bases). This CDR3 is 15 amino acids long. The germline V and J ends were trimmed by 4 bases and 5 bases, with 18 bases remaining between them. Germline V gives CDR1 SGHKS, CDR2 YYEKEE (reference sequence). The CDR3 DNA, read in part, is TGTGCCAGCAGCCCAGAACATACAGGGAGAACTGAA. This codes for CASSPEHTGRTE. The full CDR3 reads CASSPEHTGRTEAFF.

In the case of this clone: Read data end 3 residues before the CDR3 end; the end is taken from the germline J gene. The V call is TRBV4-1, the J call TRBJ2-7; TRBD1 agrees at 8 bases. V trimming: 3 bases; J trimming: 3 bases; junction bases outside the gene matches: 7. Looked up from germline, CDR1 is MGHRA and CDR2 is YSYEKL. This CDR3 is built from 15 residues. The part of the CDR3 DNA that was read is TGCGCCAGCAGCCACCTAACAGGGGGGAGCTACGAG. This sequence encodes CASSHLTGGSYE. The whole CDR3 sequence is CASSHLTGGSYEQYF.

A note on this clone: From the germline J gene comes the end of the CDR3, since the read stops 3 residues before it. The genes are TRBV5-1 and TRBJ2-2, with TRBD1 as a possible D gene (6 bases). The V gene lost 2 bases and the J gene lost 6 bases, with 14 bases spanning the gap. CDR1 and CDR2 (germline): SGHRS, YFSETQ. The CDR3 runs to 15 residues. CDR3 amino acids: CASSFQGPLAGELFF. The CDR3 bases that were read are TGCGCCAGCAGCTTCCAGGGGCCCCTGGCCGGGGAG. Combining the CDR3 with reference TRBV5-1 and TRBJ2-2 gives the whole variable domain KAGVTQTPRYLIKTRGQQVTLSCSPISGHRSVSWYQQTPGQGLQFLFEYFSETQRNKGNFPGRFSGRQFSNSRSEMNVSTLELGDSALYLCASSFQGPLAGELFFGEGSRLTVL.

The covered CDR3 bases are TGTGCCAGTAGTATAGCCCCCCTTGTGAATGAG. Translation gives CASSIAPLVNE. The entire CDR3 protein reads CASSIAPLVNEQFF. This rearrangement joins TRBV19 to TRBJ2-1; D gene ambiguous. Read coverage stops 3 residues before the CDR3 terminus; the germline J gene supplies the remainder. Per the germline V gene, CDR1 is LNHDA and CDR2 is SQIVND (reference sequence). The CDR3 sequence is 14 residues long. V was cut by 1 base and J by 7 bases, with 11 bases left in between.

As regards this clone: The read ends 3 residues before the CDR3 terminus; that terminus is restored from the germline J gene. This chain links TRBV28 with TRBJ2-7, with 9 bases matching TRBD2. The germline V gene encodes CDR1 MDHEN and CDR2 SYDVKM. The CDR3 extends over 16 amino acids. Germline trimming cut 8 bases from V and 2 bases from J; bases unmatched to any gene: 13. The CDR3 DNA, read in part, is TGTGCCAGCGGCAAGGGTGGCGGGAGGGCCCCCTACGAG. Its translation: CASGKGGGRAPYE. The complete CDR3 reads CASGKGGGRAPYEQYF.

About this clone itself: The sequence runs out 3 residues before the end of the CDR3; the remainder is reconstructed from the germline J gene. This chain links TRBV30 with TRBJ2-1; D possibly corresponds to TRBD2 (5 bases). The CDR3 spans 17 residues. Deletions cut 0 bases from V and 3 bases from J, with 18 bases between. The germline CDR1 and CDR2 sequences are GTSNPN and SVGIG (reference sequence). The sequenced CDR3 bases are TGTGCCTGGAGTGTCACCCCCGGGGATCTTGACTACAATGAG. Protein product: CAWSVTPGDLDYNE. Given in full, the CDR3 is CAWSVTPGDLDYNEQFF.

About this clone itself: The observed sequence ends 3 residues before the CDR3 terminus, with the missing tail filled in from the germline J gene. The rearrangement links TRBV19 to TRBJ1-5, with 8 bases that match TRBD1. The V and J ends lost 10 bases and 8 bases, in that order; junction bases with no gene match: 16. The CDR3 consists of 15 residues. CDR1 and CDR2 (germline): LNHDA, SQIVND (reference sequence). Partial CDR3 DNA: TGTGCCACTAACTCCGGGACAGGTACTTTGGAGCCC. It codes for CATNSGTGTLEP. The CDR3 as a whole reads CATNSGTGTLEPQHF.